Presented here are 2 T cell receptor beta chains from one specimen sequenced in a study of coeliac disease. Measured with immunoSEQ multiplex PCR; TCRdb has only the in-frame clones, and not every one. The profile shows 3,000 to 4,000 clones, about three quarters of them singletons. The sample taken for sequencing was lymphocytes from the gut lamina propria. Every receptor here comes from a man older than 75 without celiac disease.

By its share, this clone is medium-sized. V is TRBV19 and J is TRBJ2-3, with TRBD2 identical over 11 bases. V was pared by 8 bases and J by 6 bases, with 1 base of the junction left unmatched. The CDR3 sequence is 12 residues long. The germline V gene encodes CDR1 LNHDA and CDR2 SQIVND (reference sequence). CDR3: CASRLAGDTQYF. The CDR3 region has the DNA TGTGCCAGTCGACTAGCGGGGGATACGCAGTATTTT.

This chain connects TRBV7-9 to TRBJ1-2, with a tentative D call TRBD1 (5 bases). Germline values: CDR1 SEHNR, CDR2 FQNEAQ (reference sequence). The CDR3 sequence is 14 residues long. The germline V and J ends were trimmed by 5 bases and 2 bases, with 12 bases remaining between them. The CDR3 nucleotides are TGTGCCAGCAGCCCTCGGGGGACCAACTATGGCTACACCTTC. Protein sequence: CASSPRGTNYGYTF.